This record looks at one T cell receptor (beta chain) sequence and its context. Its antigen is as yet unknown. Mismatch with germline at one junction end may stem from a read error. immunoSEQ v3.0 was run at survey level. Generated by immunoSEQ multiplex PCR, the TCRdb table keeps only in-frame clones and is missing some. The sample holds some 28,000 clones; approximately 88% are singletons and the top ten take more than 8%. The data derive from a study of long-term antiretroviral therapy in people with HIV. Ahead of DNA extraction, samples held roughly 0.85-11 million cryopreserved PBMC each. The CDR3 spans 11 residues. Germline CDR1 reads SQVTM; CDR2 reads ANQGSEA. Study-wide findings and caveats: Pre-ART-expanded clones dominated the repertoire at all time points. The ART regimens used between about 2004 and 2017 may be less effective than current ones.

Here the sequenced sample was unsorted PBMCs, taken 2.8 years after starting antiretroviral therapy. The clonotype was recovered from a man between 25 and 39 years old with HIV. The rearrangement links TRBV29-1 to TRBJ2-7; no clear D. In nucleotides, the CDR3 is TGCAGCGTTGTATCTAGTGGGCTTCAGTGCTTC. Translation gives CSVVSSGLQCF.